The 3 T cell receptor beta chains below all came from one sample that was sequenced in a study of blood T cells in healthy people across ages. It was with a sample-barcoded 5' primer and a J-beta primer mix that a second PCR of roughly 6 to 11 cycles was run. From the 5' RACE reads, TCRdb called clonotypes with MiXCR, one entry per CDR3 protein. The sample contains fewer than 1.5 million distinct CDR3 sequences, around 42% of which appear only once. What was sequenced was blood. The source is a woman aged 18-29 years in good health.

This clonotype was seen a handful of times. V usage is TRBV20-1 and J usage is TRBJ2-3, with D possibly matching TRBD2 (6 bases). V was shortened by 0 bases and J by 4 bases, with 17 bases between the two germline ends. Germline V gives CDR1 DFQATT, CDR2 SNEGSKA (reference sequence). The CDR3 is made up of 16 amino acids. The CDR3: CSAREFGGIMADTQYF. The DNA for the CDR3 is TGCAGTGCTAGAGAATTCGGGGGTATAATGGCAGATACGCAGTATTTT.

There are a few counts of this clonotype. The chain joins TRBV12-3 or TRBV12-4 to TRBJ2-7, with a possible D match to TRBD2 (7 bases). CDR3 length: 15 residues. V was shortened by 2 bases and J by 0 bases, with 11 bases between the two germline ends. The CDR3 DNA is TGTGCCAGCAGTTTATCCGGGGGGCACTCCTACGAGCAGTACTTC. It is translated as CASSLSGGHSYEQYF.

V is TRBV4-1 and J is TRBJ2-5, with D uncertain. With the DNA end fitting TRBJ2-7 better, the J assignment may be wrong. The germline gives CDR1 MGHRA, CDR2 YSYEKL. The CDR3 consists of 16 residues. The CDR3, as DNA: TGCGCCAGCAGCCAAGATACGGCGCTGCTAGCCTACGAGCAGTACTTC. Its translation is CASSQDTALLAYEQYF.